One sample yielded the 8 T cell receptor beta chains listed below, sequenced in a study of blood T cell repertoires in COVID-19. Here immunoSEQ multiplex PCR was the method, and the copy in TCRdb shows in-frame clones only, minus some. Here the sample spans some 300,000 clones, approximately 90% being singletons. Sample: peripheral blood. These TCRs come from a man aged 18 to 29 with active or convalescent COVID-19.

This sequence joins TRBV5-1 and TRBJ2-7, with D possibly being TRBD2 (6 bases). The CDR3 runs to 14 residues. Trimming took off 0 bases at V and 4 bases at J, with 11 bases between the two ends. Germline values: CDR1 SGHRS, CDR2 YFSETQ. The CDR3 region has the DNA TGCGCCAGCAGCTTGGGTAGCGGCTATTACGAGCAGTACTTC. This sequence encodes CASSLGSGYYEQYF. Based on the CDR3 plus reference TRBV5-1 and TRBJ2-7, the full variable domain is KAGVTQTPRYLIKTRGQQVTLSCSPISGHRSVSWYQQTPGQGLQFLFEYFSETQRNKGNFPGRFSGRQFSNSRSEMNVSTLELGDSALYLCASSLGSGYYEQYFGPGTRLTVT.

Turning to this clone: Other DNA variants within this sample encode the same CDR3. The V and J genes are TRBV6-4 and TRBJ1-2; 10 bases are a match to TRBD1. CDR1 and CDR2 from the germline V gene are MRHNA and SNTAGT. The CDR3 runs to 14 residues. Unmatched junction bases numbered 0, after V lost 1 base and J lost 4 bases. CDR3 bases: TGTGCCAGCAGTGACTGGGACAGGGGCTATGGCTACACCTTC. Translation gives CASSDWDRGYGYTF.

The chain carries TRBV15 and TRBJ2-3; D uncertain. The CDR3 loop spans 12 amino acids. CDR1 is LNHNV, CDR2 YYDKDF, per germline (reference sequence). Trimming cost V 3 bases and J 3 bases, with 4 bases left between them. The chain's CDR3 is CATSSPTDTQYF. The CDR3, as DNA: TGTGCCACCAGCAGCCCTACAGATACGCAGTATTTT.

The rearrangement joins TRBV19 to TRBJ2-1; 7 bases fit TRBD2. Germline V gives CDR1 LNHDA, CDR2 SQIVND (reference sequence). This CDR3 spans 16 amino acids. V shed 6 bases, J shed 6 bases, and the junction held 14 bases outside the gene matches. CDR3 sequence: CASRGSAGMAFNEQFF. CDR3 bases: TGTGCCAGTAGGGGGTCAGCGGGGATGGCGTTCAATGAGCAGTTCTTC.

V gene TRBV6-1 combines with J gene TRBJ1-5, with D tentatively TRBD1 (6 bases). Germline V lookup: CDR1 MNHNS, CDR2 SASEGT. There are 14 residues in the CDR3. V was cut by 1 base and J by 9 bases, with 13 bases left in between. CDR3 residues: CASSEEGGPTPQHF. The CDR3 DNA sequence: TGTGCCAGCAGTGAAGAAGGGGGTCCGACGCCCCAGCATTTT.

V usage is TRBV19 and J usage is TRBJ1-6; possibly TRBD1 for D (6 bases). The length of the CDR3 is 15 residues. Germline V CDR1 and CDR2: LNHDA, SQIVND (reference sequence). V lost 7 bases and J 8 bases, leaving 18 bases between the germline ends. This chain's CDR3 is CASTFKLGQDSPLHF. In DNA form, the CDR3 reads TGTGCCAGTACCTTCAAACTGGGACAAGATTCACCCCTCCACTTT.

This chain joins TRBV10-3 and TRBJ2-7; D unclear. CDR1 and CDR2 (germline): ENHRY, SYGVKD. V gave up 6 bases and J gave up 6 bases, with 21 bases separating them. The CDR3 is 15 amino acids. The CDR3 bases are TGTGCCATCAGCGAGATAGACTCAAAAACCGCCGAGCAGTACTTC. Its protein is CAISEIDSKTAEQYF.

The DNA for the CDR3 is TGTGCCAGCACCAGACTAGCGGGAGTTCTAGATACGCAGTATTTT. It yields the protein CASTRLAGVLDTQYF. The chain carries TRBV2 and TRBJ2-3; 12 bases are shared with TRBD2. The CDR3 runs to 15 residues. Trimming cost V 7 bases and J 5 bases; bases outside gene matches: 7. CDR1 and CDR2 from the germline V gene are SNHLY and FYNNEI.